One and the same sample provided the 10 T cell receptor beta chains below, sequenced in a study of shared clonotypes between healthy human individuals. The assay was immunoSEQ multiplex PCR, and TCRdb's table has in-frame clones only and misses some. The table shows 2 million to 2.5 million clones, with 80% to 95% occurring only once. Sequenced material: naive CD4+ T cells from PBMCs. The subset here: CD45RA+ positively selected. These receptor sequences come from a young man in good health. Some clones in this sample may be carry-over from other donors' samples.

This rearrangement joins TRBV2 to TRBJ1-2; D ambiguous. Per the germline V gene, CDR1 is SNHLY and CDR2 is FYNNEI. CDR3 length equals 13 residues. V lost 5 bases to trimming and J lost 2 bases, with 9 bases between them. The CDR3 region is CASSPAPNYGYTF. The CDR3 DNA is TGTGCCAGCAGTCCGGCCCCAAACTATGGCTACACCTTC.

CDR3 sequence (DNA): TGTGCCAGTGGATCCGGGACGGCCTATGGCTACACCTTC. Encoded protein: CASGSGTAYGYTF. The rearrangement uses TRBV19 and TRBJ1-2, with D possibly being TRBD1 (5 bases). Germline CDR1 reads LNHDA; CDR2 reads SQIVND (reference sequence). V was trimmed by 8 bases and J by 4 bases, leaving 14 bases between them. CDR3 length: 13 residues.

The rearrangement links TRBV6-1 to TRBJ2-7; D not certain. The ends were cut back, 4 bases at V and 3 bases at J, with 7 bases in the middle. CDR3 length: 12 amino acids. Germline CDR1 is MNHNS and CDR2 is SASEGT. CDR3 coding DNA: TGTGCCAGCAGTGCTCTTCTCTACGAGCAGTACTTC. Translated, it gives CASSALLYEQYF.

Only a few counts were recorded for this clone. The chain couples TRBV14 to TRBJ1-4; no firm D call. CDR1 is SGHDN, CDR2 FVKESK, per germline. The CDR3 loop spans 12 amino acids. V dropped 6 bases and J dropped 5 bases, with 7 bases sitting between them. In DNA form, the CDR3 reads TGTGCCAGCAGGCGACTGAATGAAAAACTGTTTTTT. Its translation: CASRRLNEKLFF.

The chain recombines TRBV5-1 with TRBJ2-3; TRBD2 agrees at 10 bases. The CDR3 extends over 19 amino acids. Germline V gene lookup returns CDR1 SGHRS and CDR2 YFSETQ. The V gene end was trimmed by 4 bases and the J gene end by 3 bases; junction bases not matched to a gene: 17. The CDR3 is CASSGLAGGTAGGTDTQYF. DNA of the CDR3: TGCGCCAGCAGCGGATTAGCGGGAGGAACTGCTGGGGGGACAGATACGCAGTATTTT.

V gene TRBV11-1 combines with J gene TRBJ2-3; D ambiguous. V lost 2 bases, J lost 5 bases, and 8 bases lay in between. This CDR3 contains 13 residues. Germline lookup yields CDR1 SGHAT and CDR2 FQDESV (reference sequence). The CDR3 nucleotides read TGTGCCAGCAGCTTACCACCACAAGATACGCAGTATTTT. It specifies CASSLPPQDTQYF. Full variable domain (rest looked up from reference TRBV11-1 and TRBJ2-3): EAEVAQSPRYKITEKSQAVAFWCDPISGHATLYWYRQILGQGPELLVQFQDESVVDDSQLPKDRFSAERLKGVDSTLKIQPAELGDSAMYLCASSLPPQDTQYFGPGTRLTVL.

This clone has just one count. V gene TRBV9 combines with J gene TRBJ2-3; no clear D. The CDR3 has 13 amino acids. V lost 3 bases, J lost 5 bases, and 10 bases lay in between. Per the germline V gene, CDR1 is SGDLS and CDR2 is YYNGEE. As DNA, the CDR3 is TGTGCCAGCAGCGCCCGGTATGGAGATACGCAGTATTTT. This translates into CASSARYGDTQYF.

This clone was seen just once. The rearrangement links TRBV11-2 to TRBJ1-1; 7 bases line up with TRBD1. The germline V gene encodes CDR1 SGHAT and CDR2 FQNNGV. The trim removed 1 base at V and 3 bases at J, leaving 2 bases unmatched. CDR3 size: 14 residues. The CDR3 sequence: CASSLGGQYTEAFF. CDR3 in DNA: TGTGCCAGCAGCTTAGGGGGACAGTACACTGAAGCTTTCTTT.

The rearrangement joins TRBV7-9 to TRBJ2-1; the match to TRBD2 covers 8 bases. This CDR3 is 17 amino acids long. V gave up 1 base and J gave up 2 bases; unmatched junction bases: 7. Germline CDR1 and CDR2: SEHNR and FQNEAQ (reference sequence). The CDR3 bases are TGTGCCAGCAGCTTAGAAAGAGCGGGAGTTACCTACAATGAGCAGTTCTTC. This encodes CASSLERAGVTYNEQFF.

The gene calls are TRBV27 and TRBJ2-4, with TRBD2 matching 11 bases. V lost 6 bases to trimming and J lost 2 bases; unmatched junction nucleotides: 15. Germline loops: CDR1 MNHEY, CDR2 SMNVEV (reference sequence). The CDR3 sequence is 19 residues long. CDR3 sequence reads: CASRTSGAREVLTKNIQYF. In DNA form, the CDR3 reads TGTGCCAGCAGGACTAGCGGGGCTAGGGAGGTATTGACCAAAAACATTCAGTACTTC.